This passage covers 19 T cell receptor beta chains from one sample sequenced in a study of STAT5B mutations in CD4+ large granular lymphocyte leukemia. This table comes from immunoSEQ multiplex PCR, and its TCRdb copy is limited to in-frame clones, with some not included. Counted here are about 40,000 clones, roughly four fifths occurring once; the ten biggest clones make up less than 4%. The sequencing input was CD4+ T cells from blood buffy coats. These receptors were obtained from a human donor in good health.

This clone was picked up one time. The chain carries TRBV14 and TRBJ2-7; TRBD2 matches at 8 bases. With 4 bases clipped from V and 0 bases from J, the junction kept 5 bases outside the gene matches. Germline-derived CDR1 and CDR2 are SGHDN and FVKESK. The CDR3 contains 15 residues. Here the CDR3 DNA reads TGTGCCAGCAGCCGGACGGGGGGGAGCTCCTACGAGCAGTACTTC. Amino acids: CASSRTGGSSYEQYF.

This clone was recorded once. This chain uses TRBV18 with TRBJ1-3; a possible D gene is TRBD1 (5 bases). This CDR3 region has 17 residues. Germline V gene sequence: CDR1 KGHSH, CDR2 LQKENI. V shed 2 bases and J shed 1 base, with 15 bases lying between them. CDR3 sequence: CASSPYDSLISGNTIYF. CDR3 bases: TGTGCCAGCTCACCATACGACAGTTTGATTTCTGGAAACACCATATATTTT.

CDR3 sequence reads: CASSRSSGTSVSTDTQYF. The DNA of the CDR3 is TGTGCCAGCAGCAGAAGTTCCGGGACTAGCGTGAGCACAGATACGCAGTATTTT. The gene calls are TRBV7-2 and TRBJ2-3, with TRBD2 matching over 10 bases. V was clipped by 5 bases and J by 0 bases; unmatched bases: 11. CDR1 and CDR2 (germline): SGHTA, FQGNSA. The CDR3 sequence is 18 residues long.

This sequence joins TRBV5-5 and TRBJ1-6; unclear D gene. CDR3 length: 15 amino acids. Trimming took off 3 bases at V and 14 bases at J, with 21 bases between the two ends. Germline V lookup: CDR1 SGHKS, CDR2 YYEKEE (reference sequence). The CDR3 coding sequence is TGTGCCAGCAGCTGGGCCCCCGGGGTAGGCGGGACCCTCCACTTT. Amino acid sequence: CASSWAPGVGGTLHF.

The rearrangement uses TRBV18 and TRBJ2-7; a possible D gene is TRBD1 (5 bases). The length of the CDR3 is 15 residues. Germline V lookup: CDR1 KGHSH, CDR2 LQKENI. The V end was cut by 1 base, the J end by 4 bases, with 14 bases between. The CDR3 loop is CASSPLGQGNYEQYF. The CDR3 nucleotides are TGTGCCAGCTCACCACTGGGCCAGGGAAATTACGAGCAGTACTTC.

This clone has just a few counts. This chain links TRBV29-1 with TRBJ1-1, with 8 bases fitting TRBD1. The CDR3 runs 13 residues. In germline, CDR1 is SQVTM, CDR2 ANQGSEA. J was trimmed by 2 bases and V by 7 bases; bases with no gene match: 6. The CDR3 nucleotides are TGCAGCGCAGTAGGGACAGGCAACACTGAAGCTTTCTTT. Translated: CSAVGTGNTEAFF.

V usage is TRBV5-6 and J usage is TRBJ2-1; 7 bases match TRBD1. This CDR3 is built from 14 residues. Trimming cost V 5 bases and J 6 bases; bases outside gene matches: 8. Germline CDR1 SGHDT, CDR2 YYEEEE. CDR3 coding DNA: TGTGCCAGCAGACCATGGACAGGCTCCAATGAGCAGTTCTTC. Translated, it gives CASRPWTGSNEQFF.

The CDR3 bases are TGTGCCAGCAGTGACGGATTCACCGGGGTTGTTGGAAAACTGTTTTTT. Protein: CASSDGFTGVVGKLFF. The genes are TRBV25-1 and TRBJ1-4; no clear D. Per the germline V gene, CDR1 is MGHDK and CDR2 is SYGVNS. The CDR3 contains 16 residues. V gave up 3 bases and J gave up 10 bases, with 21 bases separating them.

V usage is TRBV30 and J usage is TRBJ1-5, with TRBD1 matching 8 bases. V was pared by 5 bases and J by 6 bases, with 9 bases of the junction left unmatched. CDR1 GTSNPN and CDR2 SVGIG come from the germline V gene (reference sequence). The CDR3 has 14 residues. The CDR3 coding sequence is TGTGCCTGGTCCTCAGGGGGCGAAGCTCAGCCCCAGCATTTT. Its protein is CAWSSGGEAQPQHF.

The chain uses TRBV6-1 and TRBJ2-2, with D tentatively TRBD1 (5 bases). The CDR3 has 15 residues. Germline assignment: CDR1 MNHNS and CDR2 SASEGT. V was trimmed by 4 bases and J by 2 bases, leaving 11 bases between them. The CDR3 coding sequence is TGTGCCAGCAGTGTAGGCCAGGGAAACACCGGGGAGCTGTTTTTT. The encoded protein is CASSVGQGNTGELFF.

The chain recombines TRBV28 with TRBJ1-3; D is perhaps TRBD1 (5 bases). The CDR3 runs 15 residues. Trimming stripped 6 bases from V and 0 bases from J, with 12 bases between. Germline assignment: CDR1 MDHEN and CDR2 SYDVKM. This chain's CDR3 is CASRYSDTSGNTIYF. The CDR3 DNA follows: TGTGCCAGCAGGTACTCGGACACCTCTGGAAACACCATATATTTT.

The chain couples TRBV11-1 to TRBJ2-5; no clear D gene. This CDR3 has 14 residues. Germline CDR1 is SGHAT and CDR2 is FQDESV (reference sequence). Trimming took off 7 bases at V and 4 bases at J, with 16 bases between the two ends. The CDR3 region is CASTPLGFVETQYF. CDR3 nucleotides: TGTGCCAGCACCCCACTGGGCTTTGTAGAGACCCAGTACTTC. The whole variable domain, remainder taken from reference TRBV11-1 and TRBJ2-5, is EAEVAQSPRYKITEKSQAVAFWCDPISGHATLYWYRQILGQGPELLVQFQDESVVDDSQLPKDRFSAERLKGVDSTLKIQPAELGDSAMYLCASTPLGFVETQYFGPGTRLLVL.

The rearrangement links TRBV20-1 to TRBJ1-2; possible D gene TRBD1, 5 bases. CDR3 size: 11 residues. V was pared by 5 bases and J by 6 bases, with 10 bases between. Germline V CDR1 and CDR2: DFQATT, SNEGSKA (reference sequence). The CDR3 loop is CSALAGDGYTF. The CDR3 nucleotides read TGCAGTGCTCTGGCGGGGGATGGCTACACCTTC.

The V call is TRBV11-3, the J call TRBJ2-3; D is possibly TRBD1 (6 bases). Looked up from germline, CDR1 is SGHNT and CDR2 is YENEEA. The V gene lost 3 bases and the J gene lost 3 bases, with 13 bases spanning the gap. The CDR3 is 15 residues long. The CDR3 reads CASSLGQGLTDTQYF. CDR3 coding DNA: TGTGCCAGCAGCTTGGGTCAGGGGCTTACAGATACGCAGTATTTT.

The chain links TRBV19 to TRBJ1-2; D not certain. Trimming cost V 6 bases and J 2 bases, with 13 bases left between them. CDR3 length: 14 residues. Germline V gene sequence: CDR1 LNHDA, CDR2 SQIVND (reference sequence). CDR3 in amino acids: CASREEQRNYGYTF. In DNA form, the CDR3 reads TGTGCCAGTAGAGAGGAACAGAGAAACTATGGCTACACCTTC.

The sample holds one count of this clone. This chain links TRBV7-3 with TRBJ2-7; D is possibly TRBD1 (5 bases). Germline CDR1 SGHTA, CDR2 FQGTGA. The CDR3 consists of 15 residues. V was pared by 3 bases and J by 3 bases, with 15 bases between. The CDR3, as DNA: TGTGCCAGCAGCTTGGAAAAGGGGCCCCTCTACGAGCAGTACTTC. It yields the protein CASSLEKGPLYEQYF.

J is TRBJ1-3 and V is TRBV29-1; no firm D call. This CDR3 contains 11 residues. With 4 bases removed from V and 6 bases from J, the gap between germline ends came to 7 bases. Per the germline V gene, CDR1 is SQVTM and CDR2 is ANQGSEA. For the CDR3, the DNA is TGCAGCGTTGGGGGAACAAACACCATATATTTT. Translation gives CSVGGTNTIYF.

This clone has just one count. This chain joins TRBV15 and TRBJ2-5; 8 nucleotides match TRBD2. The length of the CDR3 is 15 residues. V lost 2 bases and J lost 2; bases outside the gene matches: 4. CDR1 is LNHNV and CDR2 is YYDKDF in the germline V gene (reference sequence). As DNA, the CDR3 is TGTGCCACCAGCAGACACGGGGGGGTTCAAGAGACCCAGTACTTC. This codes for CATSRHGGVQETQYF.

V gene TRBV6-4 combines with J gene TRBJ2-3; TRBD1 is a possible D gene (5 bases). The CDR3 is made up of 17 amino acids. From germline, CDR1 is MRHNA and CDR2 SNTAGT. V lost 4 bases, J lost 1 base, and 18 bases lay in between. The CDR3 DNA sequence: TGTGCCAGCAGTGGCGATTCAGGGTTAATAGGCACAGATACGCAGTATTTT. Its protein product is CASSGDSGLIGTDTQYF.